These 26 T cell receptor beta chains came from one sample sequenced in a study of technical replicates of blood from a few donors (dated by TCRdb to 2017 to 2019). Library method: the immunoSEQ multiplex PCR assay. The table comes from immuneACCESS by way of TCRdb, which keeps in-frame sequences with V and J called. Part of the clones is missing from these tables; in studies checked, under half for an unresolved V gene and the rest for unknown reasons. For this sample the table gives approximately 94,000 clones, of which 90% to 96% were detected only once. Roughly 0.39% of the sample is held by the ten biggest clonotypes. Sequenced sample: T cells isolated from PBMCs. These receptors all stem from a human donor in good health.

V usage is TRBV15 and J usage is TRBJ2-7, with TRBD1 identical over 9 bases. The germline V gene has CDR1 LNHNV and CDR2 YYDKDF (reference sequence). V was pared by 0 bases and J by 4 bases, with 1 base of the junction left unmatched. CDR3 length equals 14 residues. The CDR3 here is CATSREGQGYEQYF. The CDR3 DNA follows: TGTGCCACCAGCAGAGAGGGACAGGGATACGAGCAGTACTTC.

This clone has only one observation. V usage is TRBV10-3 and J usage is TRBJ1-2; no firm D call. CDR3 length: 15 residues. Trimming stripped 0 bases from V and 0 bases from J, with 8 bases between. The germline CDR1 and CDR2 sequences are ENHRY and SYGVKD. The CDR3 DNA reads as TGTGCCATCAGTGAGTCCTTATCTTCTAACTATGGCTACACCTTC. Protein product: CAISESLSSNYGYTF.

This clone was seen a single time. Written as DNA, the CDR3 is TGTGCCACCAGCAGGACAGGGTATGAGACCCAGTACTTC. Its protein product is CATSRTGYETQYF. V usage is TRBV15 and J usage is TRBJ2-5; TRBD1 matches at 7 bases. V was clipped by 3 bases and J by 5 bases; unmatched bases: 3. Looked up from germline, CDR1 is LNHNV and CDR2 is YYDKDF (reference sequence). The CDR3 consists of 13 residues.

The chain joins TRBV27 to TRBJ1-1, with TRBD1 as a possible D gene (6 bases). Per the germline V gene, CDR1 is MNHEY and CDR2 is SMNVEV (reference sequence). V was clipped by 0 bases and J by 5 bases, with 10 bases between them. The CDR3 has 14 amino acids. The CDR3 reads CASSLSAGVTEAFF. DNA for the CDR3: TGTGCCAGCAGTTTATCCGCAGGGGTAACTGAAGCTTTCTTT.

This rearrangement joins TRBV6-5 to TRBJ2-2; D is perhaps TRBD2 (6 bases). The V and J ends lost 3 bases and 10 bases respectively, with 18 bases between them. Germline V gene lookup returns CDR1 MNHEY and CDR2 SVGAGI. The length of the CDR3 is 15 residues. The CDR3 sequence: CASSYFGSAHEELFF. The CDR3 nucleotides read TGTGCCAGCAGTTATTTCGGGAGTGCGCATGAGGAGCTGTTTTTT.

This chain links TRBV25-1 with TRBJ2-7; tentative D call: TRBD1 (5 bases). This CDR3 spans 11 amino acids. Per the germline V gene, CDR1 is MGHDK and CDR2 is SYGVNS. The V gene lost 8 bases and the J gene lost 1 base, with 6 bases spanning the gap. The CDR3 nucleotides read TGTGCCAGCGGGGCATCCTACGAGCAGTACTTC. The encoded protein is CASGASYEQYF.

The V call is TRBV15, the J call TRBJ2-7; 9 positions agree with TRBD2. The V gene end was trimmed by 2 bases and the J gene end by 7 bases; junction bases not matched to a gene: 6. The CDR3 is 14 residues long. CDR1 LNHNV and CDR2 YYDKDF come from the germline V gene (reference sequence). The CDR3, as DNA: TGTGCCACCAGCAGAATCGGACTAGCGAGGGAGCAGTACTTC. This gives the protein CATSRIGLAREQYF.

This chain links TRBV11-3 with TRBJ1-3, with TRBD1 as a possible D gene (5 bases). Germline CDR1 reads SGHNT; CDR2 reads YENEEA. The CDR3 extends over 15 amino acids. V lost 4 bases and J 4 bases, leaving 14 bases between the germline ends. DNA of the CDR3: TGTGCCAGCAGCTATACAGGAGCCTCCGGAAACACCATATATTTT. It encodes CASSYTGASGNTIYF.

Only a few counts were recorded for this clone. The V call is TRBV27, the J call TRBJ1-1; the D is unclear. The CDR3 contains 13 residues. The V and J ends lost 8 bases and 3 bases respectively, with 13 bases between them. Per germline, CDR1 MNHEY and CDR2 SMNVEV (reference sequence). The CDR3: CASGLGGHTEAFF. Here the CDR3 DNA reads TGTGCCAGCGGCTTGGGAGGTCACACTGAAGCTTTCTTT.

The rearrangement uses TRBV5-7 and TRBJ2-1; the D gene is possibly TRBD1 (6 bases). TRBV5-7 is known as an ORF, though its function is uncertain. V lost 5 bases, J lost 3 bases, and 15 bases lay in between. This CDR3 comprises 15 residues. CDR3 DNA: TGTGCCAGCAGGCTGGGGGCAGGGTACTACAATGAGCAGTTCTTC. Its translation is CASRLGAGYYNEQFF.

CDR3 sequence reads: CASSEISGSPIYEQYF. CDR3 DNA sequence: TGTGCCAGCAGCGAAATTAGCGGGAGTCCAATCTACGAGCAGTACTTC. The gene calls are TRBV14 and TRBJ2-7, with TRBD2 identical over 9 bases. The V gene's germline CDR1 is SGHDN and CDR2 FVKESK. The CDR3 extends over 16 amino acids. With 5 bases clipped from V and 3 bases from J, the junction kept 11 bases outside the gene matches.

The chain combines TRBV19 with TRBJ2-7; 9 nucleotides line up with TRBD2. With V trimmed by 3 bases and J by 5 bases, 8 bases remained unmatched. In germline, CDR1 is LNHDA, CDR2 SQIVND (reference sequence). The length of the CDR3 is 15 residues. DNA for the CDR3: TGTGCCAGTAGTATTATAGCGGGAGTTTTCCACGAGCAGTACTTC. It encodes CASSIIAGVFHEQYF.

The chain carries TRBV7-8 and TRBJ2-7; D uncertain. This CDR3 region has 12 residues. CDR1 SGHVS and CDR2 FQNEAQ come from the germline V gene. V was trimmed by 2 bases and J by 5 bases, leaving 7 bases between them. CDR3 nucleotides: TGTGCCAGCAGCTTAATGAGAGACGAGCAGTACTTC. Protein: CASSLMRDEQYF.

The chain uses TRBV5-4 and TRBJ2-5; weak D call: TRBD2 (6 bases). Germline-derived CDR1 and CDR2 are SGHNT and YYREEE (reference sequence). V was trimmed by 2 bases and J by 1 base, leaving 15 bases between them. The length of the CDR3 is 16 residues. The DNA for the CDR3 is TGTGCCAGCAGCTTACCCGGGAGCCTGGCCCAAGAGACCCAGTACTTC. This encodes CASSLPGSLAQETQYF.

The chain recombines TRBV7-2 with TRBJ1-1; 8 bases agree with TRBD1. CDR3 length: 15 residues. The germline V gene encodes CDR1 SGHTA and CDR2 FQGNSA. J gave up 4 bases and V 5 bases, and 9 bases lay outside the gene matches. The CDR3 is CASSQQTGGITEAFF. In DNA form, the CDR3 reads TGTGCCAGCAGCCAACAAACAGGGGGTATCACTGAAGCTTTCTTT. The full variable domain, in which reference TRBV7-2 and TRBJ1-1 provide the parts outside the CDR3, is GAGVSQSPSNKVTEKGKDVELRCDPISGHTALYWYRQSLGQGLEFLIYFQGNSAPDKSGLPSDRFSAERTGGSVSTLTIQRTQQEDSAVYLCASSQQTGGITEAFFGQGTRLTVV.

V gene TRBV19 combines with J gene TRBJ1-5, with D uncertain. Germline CDR1 LNHDA, CDR2 SQIVND (reference sequence). With 7 bases removed from V and 3 bases from J, the gap between germline ends came to 10 bases. There are 13 residues in the CDR3. The CDR3 protein is CASMRQVNQPQHF. Here the CDR3 DNA reads TGTGCCAGTATGCGCCAGGTCAATCAGCCCCAGCATTTT. Filled out from reference TRBV19 and TRBJ1-5, the complete variable domain reads DGGITQSPKYLFRKEGQNVTLSCEQNLNHDAMYWYRQDPGQGLRLIYYSQIVNDFQKGDIAEGYSVSREKKESFPLTVTSAQKNPTAFYLCASMRQVNQPQHFGDGTRLSIL.

The genes are TRBV5-6 and TRBJ2-7; a possible D gene is TRBD1 (6 bases). CDR1 and CDR2 (germline): SGHDT, YYEEEE. V was shortened by 0 bases and J by 3 bases, with 10 bases between the two germline ends. This CDR3 contains 14 residues. The CDR3 nucleotides read TGTGCCAGCAGCTTGGGACAGGCCGGCTACGAGCAGTACTTC. Translated: CASSLGQAGYEQYF. Variable domain in full (rest from reference TRBV5-6 and TRBJ2-7): DAGVTQSPTHLIKTRGQQVTLRCSPKSGHDTVSWYQQALGQGPQFIFQYYEEEERQRGNFPDRFSGHQFPNYSSELNVNALLLGDSALYLCASSLGQAGYEQYFGPGTRLTVT.

The V call is TRBV2, the J call TRBJ2-1, with 8 bases aligning to TRBD2. Germline assignment: CDR1 SNHLY and CDR2 FYNNEI. After removal of 3 bases from V and 3 bases from J, the junction contained 7 bases not matched to a gene. CDR3 length: 16 amino acids. The CDR3 loop reads CASSDSKREYYNEQFF. DNA for the CDR3: TGTGCCAGCAGTGACTCCAAGCGGGAGTACTACAATGAGCAGTTCTTC.

CDR3 nucleotides: TGTGCCAGCAGCTTAGTAGGGACTAGCGCACACAATGAGCAGTTCTTC. This gives the protein CASSLVGTSAHNEQFF. This sequence joins TRBV7-3 and TRBJ2-1; 10 bases match TRBD2. Per the germline V gene, CDR1 is SGHTA and CDR2 is FQGTGA. The CDR3 has 16 residues. The V segment lost 2 bases and the J segment 5 bases; nucleotides outside the gene matches: 6.

J is TRBJ1-1 and V is TRBV6-5, with D tentatively TRBD1 (5 bases). The germline V and J ends were trimmed by 2 bases and 5 bases, with 12 bases remaining between them. This CDR3 contains 14 residues. Germline V gives CDR1 MNHEY, CDR2 SVGAGI. Here the CDR3 DNA reads TGTGCCAGCAGTTACGGGGGGTTGAGTACTGAAGCTTTCTTT. This sequence encodes CASSYGGLSTEAFF.

The chain couples TRBV27 to TRBJ1-2; tentative D call: TRBD1 (6 bases). Trimming left V 1 base short and J 8 bases short, with 17 bases between. Germline V gene data show CDR1 as MNHEY and CDR2 as SMNVEV (reference sequence). This CDR3 contains 15 residues. The CDR3 DNA is TGTGCCAGCAGTTTATTAGTGTCAGGGGTCAGGGGCTACACCTTC. It is translated as CASSLLVSGVRGYTF.

The gene calls are TRBV6-1 and TRBJ2-1; the match to TRBD1 covers 8 bases. The CDR3 loop spans 16 amino acids. The V gene end was trimmed by 4 bases and the J gene end by 2 bases; junction bases not matched to a gene: 7. Per the germline V gene, CDR1 is MNHNS and CDR2 is SASEGT. The CDR3 is CASSAPGTGAYNEQFF. CDR3 nucleotides: TGTGCCAGCAGTGCCCCCGGGACAGGAGCCTACAATGAGCAGTTCTTC.

This clone was detected only once. This chain joins TRBV10-3 and TRBJ2-7; weak D call: TRBD2 (6 bases). The length of the CDR3 is 14 residues. Germline V gives CDR1 ENHRY, CDR2 SYGVKD. Trimming took off 6 bases at V and 4 bases at J, with 16 bases between the two ends. CDR3 sequence (DNA): TGTGCCATCAGCGACGGGAGAATGAATTACGAGCAGTACTTC. Its protein product is CAISDGRMNYEQYF.

This chain connects TRBV19 to TRBJ2-7; the D gene is possibly TRBD2 (6 bases). V shed 6 bases and J shed 0 bases, with 15 bases lying between them. The CDR3 length is 15 residues. Germline V gene lookup returns CDR1 LNHDA and CDR2 SQIVND (reference sequence). The CDR3 nucleotides read TGTGCCAGTAGCCTAGGAGGGGCTACCTCCTACGAGCAGTACTTC. It specifies CASSLGGATSYEQYF.

The chain has TRBV10-1 and TRBJ1-2; the match to TRBD1 covers 7 bases. The germline CDR1 and CDR2 sequences are WNHNN and SYGVQD (reference sequence). The V segment lost 6 bases and the J segment 8 bases; nucleotides outside the gene matches: 6. The CDR3 has 12 amino acids. The CDR3: CASRGTVHGYTF. The CDR3 bases are TGCGCCAGCAGGGGGACAGTCCACGGCTACACCTTC.

V usage is TRBV28 and J usage is TRBJ1-1; TRBD1 agrees at 8 bases. The CDR3 runs 14 residues. J lost 4 bases, V lost 3 bases, and 4 bases had no gene match. The germline V gene has CDR1 MDHEN and CDR2 SYDVKM. The CDR3, as DNA: TGTGCCAGCAGTTTTCAGGGGGCGGTCACTGAAGCTTTCTTT. Its protein product is CASSFQGAVTEAFF.